These T cell receptor beta chains were read from a single sample in a study of blood T cell repertoires in COVID-19. Some clones are missing from TCRdb's copy, which holds only in-frame ones; the method was immunoSEQ multiplex PCR. The profile covers roughly 29,000 clones, with about 85% appearing a single time and roughly 10% taken by the ten largest. The sample comprised peripheral blood. These receptors were obtained from a human donor in a cohort sampled during active COVID-19. CDR3s include the opening cysteine and the closing phenylalanine or tryptophan. D genes are given only for firm matches. The size field is filled for only some rows; it gives once, few, many or a size class.

>TRBV7-6|TRBJ1-6|-|-|17
TGTGCCAGCAGCCCTAGGGGCGGTGAAATCTATAATTCACCCCTCCACTTT
CASSPRGGEIYNSPLHF
>TRBV7-2|TRBJ2-3|TRBD2|-|13
TGTGCCAGCAGAGCGGGGGTCACAGATACGCAGTATTTT
CASRAGVTDTQYF
>TRBV11-2|TRBJ2-3|TRBD2|-|19
TGTGCCAGCAGCCTGACACTGGGAGAAACTAGCGGGAGTTGGGATACGCAGTATTTT
CASSLTLGETSGSWDTQYF
>TRBV30|TRBJ1-6|TRBD1|few|14
TGTGCCTGGAGGACAGGGGCTTATAATTCACCCCTCCACTTT
CAWRTGAYNSPLHF
>TRBV6-1|TRBJ1-1|-|once|13
TGTGCCAGCAGTGAAATGACAAGCCATGAAGCTTTCTTT
CASSEMTSHEAFF
>TRBV3-1/TRBV3-2|TRBJ1-1|TRBD1|-|11
TGTGCCAGCAGCGAAGGACAGGCGGCTTTCTTT
CASSEGQAAFF
>TRBV5-1|TRBJ1-2|TRBD1|once|20
TGCGCCAGCAGCTTGGCGGCACAGGGGGCCCAGTTCATCCCGGGCTATGGCTACACCTTC
CASSLAAQGAQFIPGYGYTF
>TRBV6-5|TRBJ2-1|TRBD2|-|15
TGTGCCAGCAGCAGATCGGGACTAGCGGGTAATGAGCAGTTCTTC
CASSRSGLAGNEQFF
>TRBV19|TRBJ2-7|TRBD2|few|15
TGTGCCAGTAAGAGCGGGGGGGAGATCTCCTACGAGCAGTACTTC
CASKSGGEISYEQYF
>TRBV21-1|TRBJ1-1|-|-|18
TGTGCCAGCAGCAAACGTGTCTGTTTTAAGAGGAAGAACACTGAAGCTTTCTTT
CASSKRVCFKRKNTEAFF
>TRBV6-5|TRBJ2-7|TRBD1|-|15
TGTGCCAGCAGAACCCGGGACAGGGGTGCGTACGAGCAGTACTTC
CASRTRDRGAYEQYF
>TRBV27|TRBJ2-3|-|-|17
TGTGCCAGCAGTTTATTTCCGACAAAACCTAGCACAGATACGCAGTATTTT
CASSLFPTKPSTDTQYF
>TRBV14|TRBJ2-2|-|few|14
TGTGCCAGCAGCCGGCCGGGGAACACCGGGGAGCTGTTTTTT
CASSRPGNTGELFF
>TRBV18|TRBJ2-5|TRBD2|-|16
TGTGCCAGCTCACGAGGCGGACTAGGTGATTTGGAGACCCAGTACTTC
CASSRGGLGDLETQYF
>TRBV10-1|TRBJ2-3|TRBD2|-|15
TGCGCCAGCAGTAGCGGGGGCCTTAGCACAGATACGCAGTATTTT
CASSSGGLSTDTQYF
>TRBV12-3/TRBV12-4|TRBJ1-2|TRBD1|-|13
TGTGCCAGCGGACAGGACTCTAACTATGGCTACACCTTC
CASGQDSNYGYTF
>TRBV18|TRBJ2-1|-|-|14
TGTGCCAGCTCACCGCAAACAGGGTTGAGGGGGCAGTTCTTC
CASSPQTGLRGQFF
>TRBV12-5|TRBJ2-2|-|-|14
TGTGCTAGTGGCCTTCCCCTAGCAACCGGGGAGCTGTTTTTT
CASGLPLATGELFF
>TRBV10-2|TRBJ1-6|-|-|14
TGCGCCAGCAGATCAACAGGGAATAATTCACCCCTCCACTTT
CASRSTGNNSPLHF
>TRBV18|TRBJ2-7|-|-|13
TGTGCCAGCTCACCACCAGGGGCCTACGAGCAGTACTTC
CASSPPGAYEQYF
>TRBV7-2|TRBJ1-3|-|-|15
TGTGCCAGCAGCTTATGGGCAGCCTCTGGAAACACCATATATTTT
CASSLWAASGNTIYF
>TRBV6-6|TRBJ1-5|-|-|16
TGTGCCAGCAGTTACTCGCCTGCGTATAGCAATCAGCCCCAGCATTTT
CASSYSPAYSNQPQHF
>TRBV11-3|TRBJ2-5|TRBD2|-|15
TGTGCCAGCAGCGAAGGACTAGGGGACGGAGAGACCCAGTACTTC
CASSEGLGDGETQYF
>TRBV7-2|TRBJ1-2|-|-|15
TGTGCCAGCAGCTTATTCTCCGGGAGTGCGATTGGCTACACCTTC
CASSLFSGSAIGYTF
>TRBV11-3|TRBJ2-1|-|-|15
TGTGCCAGCAGCGCGGACACCGGTCGATACAATGAGCAGTTCTTC
CASSADTGRYNEQFF
>TRBV11-3|TRBJ1-1|-|-|13
TGTGCCAGCAGCTTTCAGTTCGACACTGAAGCTTTCTTT
CASSFQFDTEAFF
>TRBV2|TRBJ2-7|-|-|13
TGTGCCAGCAGAGGGGACACATCCTACGAGCAGTACTTC
CASRGDTSYEQYF
>TRBV5-4|TRBJ1-6|-|-|13
TGTGCCAGCAGCCTCCTGACAAATTCACCCCTCCACTTT
CASSLLTNSPLHF
>TRBV24-1|TRBJ2-3|TRBD1|once|16
TGTGCCACCAGTGAGGCCGGGACAGGGGGCCAAGATACGCAGTATTTT
CATSEAGTGGQDTQYF
>TRBV19|TRBJ1-6|TRBD1|-|16
TGTGCCAGTAGTCTGACGGGACAGGGGATGGGTTCACCCCTCCACTTT
CASSLTGQGMGSPLHF
>TRBV5-4|TRBJ2-2|-|-|15
TGTGCCAGCACCTCGGGGGACAGGAACACCGGGGAGCTGTTTTTT
CASTSGDRNTGELFF
>TRBV6-5|TRBJ2-7|TRBD2|few|14
TGTGCCAGCAGCGGGGAGGGCCCTACGTACGAGCAGTACTTC
CASSGEGPTYEQYF
>TRBV19|TRBJ2-5|-|-|12
TGTGCCAGTAGTACCCCGGGGGAGACCCAGTACTTC
CASSTPGETQYF
>TRBV29-1|TRBJ1-2|-|once|11
TGCAGCGTTGGGCAGGGGAGCGGCTACACCTTC
CSVGQGSGYTF
>TRBV5-1|TRBJ2-7|TRBD1|-|17
TGCGCCAGCAGCTTGGGATCCACAGGGGGATGGACCTACGAGCAGTACTTC
CASSLGSTGGWTYEQYF
>TRBV27|TRBJ2-1|-|-|17
TGTGCCAGCAGTTTTACGACAGGCAGGATTACCTACAATGAGCAGTTCTTC
CASSFTTGRITYNEQFF
>TRBV21-1|TRBJ2-2|-|-|19
TGTGCCAGCAGCAAAGGGCCGGGAAGGGTTCAATTGGGCACCGGGGAGCTGTTTTTT
CASSKGPGRVQLGTGELFF
>TRBV25-1|TRBJ1-3|-|few|14
TGTGCCAGCAGTGACTACCAGGCGGGAAACACCATATATTTT
CASSDYQAGNTIYF
>TRBV7-9|TRBJ2-3|TRBD2|-|16
TGTGCCAGCAGCCCATTAGCGGGAGGGCCGGGAGATACGCAGTATTTT
CASSPLAGGPGDTQYF
>TRBV19|TRBJ1-2|TRBD1|-|12
TGTGCCAGTAGTCCACGGACAGGTGGCTACACCTTC
CASSPRTGGYTF
>TRBV12-2|TRBJ1-1|-|-|15
TGTGCAAGTCGCTTACTCCCGAGGTCCCCCACTGAAGCTTTCTTT
CASRLLPRSPTEAFF
>TRBV10-3|TRBJ2-5|-|-|13
TGTGCCATCAGTGAGCAGGGTGAGGAGACCCAGTACTTC
CAISEQGEETQYF
>TRBV6-2/TRBV6-3|TRBJ1-5|-|-|16
TGTGCCAGCAGTCGGGGAATCGGGGGAACTAATCAGCCCCAGCATTTT
CASSRGIGGTNQPQHF
>TRBV2|TRBJ1-1|-|-|15
TGTGCCAGCAGTGAGAGGGGGAAGATGAACACTGAAGCTTTCTTT
CASSERGKMNTEAFF
>TRBV7-2|TRBJ2-7|TRBD2|-|14
TGTGCCAGCAGTCGCGGGAGCCAGCCCTACGAGCAGTACTTC
CASSRGSQPYEQYF
>TRBV11-2|TRBJ1-1|TRBD1|few|13
TGTGCCAGCAGCACAGACAGGGGCGCTGAAGCTTTCTTT
CASSTDRGAEAFF
>TRBV30|TRBJ2-2|TRBD2|-|13
TGTGCCTGGAGGGGACTAGGGACCGGGGAGCTGTTTTTT
CAWRGLGTGELFF
>TRBV3-1/TRBV3-2|TRBJ1-5|TRBD1|-|14
TGTGCCAGCAGCCCGGACAGGGGAGGTCAGCCCCAGCATTTT
CASSPDRGGQPQHF
>TRBV19|TRBJ1-2|TRBD1|-|15
TGTGCCAGTAGTACCACAGGGGGTACCCGCTATGGCTACACCTTC
CASSTTGGTRYGYTF
>TRBV19|TRBJ1-4|-|-|16
TGTGCCAGTAGTGGTCGACAGGCTTCGACTAATGAAAAACTGTTTTTT
CASSGRQASTNEKLFF
>TRBV6-5|TRBJ1-4|TRBD1|-|13
TGTGCCAGCAGGGGACAGGCTGGGGAAAAACTGTTTTTT
CASRGQAGEKLFF
>TRBV19|TRBJ2-3|TRBD2|-|16
TGTGCCAGTAGTATAGGGACTAGCGGGGGCCGGGATACGCAGTATTTT
CASSIGTSGGRDTQYF
>TRBV6-2/TRBV6-3|TRBJ1-5|-|-|12
TGTGCCAGCAGTTACTCTTTACAGCCCCAGCATTTT
CASSYSLQPQHF
>TRBV28|TRBJ1-2|TRBD1|-|14
TGTGCCAGCAGAATACATGACAGGGATCAAGGCTACACCTTC
CASRIHDRDQGYTF
>TRBV6-5|TRBJ2-3|TRBD2|few|16
TGTGCCAGCAGTTTTCAGCTAGCGGGAGCCACAGATACGCAGTATTTT
CASSFQLAGATDTQYF
>TRBV19|TRBJ2-2|-|few|15
TGTGCCAGTAGCCCGTCGGACAGTTTCACCGGGGAGCTGTTTTTT
CASSPSDSFTGELFF
>TRBV7-6|TRBJ2-1|TRBD2|-|16
TGTGCCAGCAGCGCGTCCGGAACTAGCGGGAGATATGAGCAGTTCTTC
CASSASGTSGRYEQFF
>TRBV18|TRBJ2-3|TRBD2|once|18
TGTGCCAGCTCATCCCTAGCGGGAGGGACCGCCAGCACAGATACGCAGTATTTT
CASSSLAGGTASTDTQYF
>TRBV6-1|TRBJ2-1|-|-|12
TGTGCCAGCGGTGACCCCGGGGAAAGGCAGTTCTTC
CASGDPGERQFF
>TRBV3-1/TRBV3-2|TRBJ2-7|TRBD2|-|14
TGTGCCAGCAGCCAAGGAACTAGCGGGAGTGGGGGGTACTTC
CASSQGTSGSGGYF